Here is one T cell receptor beta chain with its context. Antigen: not known. The sample belongs to a study of Ad26.COV2.S vaccination and SARS-CoV-2 variants. Study observations and caveats: It was reported that spike-specific CD8+ and CD4+ T cell responses were substantially broad after vaccination.

TCRdb's copy holds only in-frame clones and misses some; the assay was immunoSEQ multiplex PCR. The profile shows nearly 400,000 clones, 89% of them singletons. Treatment denoted: 15 to 20 received Ad26.COV2.S at low or high dose, single or two shots; about 5 received placebo; per-sample allocation not given. Following the first vaccine or placebo injection, samples were taken on day 63. Germline V CDR1 and CDR2: SEHNR, FQNEAQ (reference sequence). This CDR3 is 13 amino acids long. V trimming: 1 base; J trimming: 10 bases; junction bases outside the gene matches: 5. The chain joins TRBV7-9 to TRBJ1-2; 8 bases fit TRBD1. The sample here was peripheral blood, taken in a trial of Ad26.COV2.S vaccine versus placebo. The TCR sequence derives from a person aged 18 to 59 who received the Ad26.COV2.S COVID-19 vaccine or a placebo. The CDR3, as DNA: TGTGCCAGCAGCTTAGGGACAGGGAGATTCTACACCTTC. Encoded protein: CASSLGTGRFYTF.